This T cell receptor beta chain was observed in a study of blood T cells in healthy people across ages. The CDR3 contains 13 residues. From germline, CDR1 is SQVTM and CDR2 ANQGSEA. Trimming cost V 0 bases and J 2 bases, with 6 bases left between them. In this sample, this clonotype turned up a few times. With a J-beta primer mix and a sample-barcoded 5' primer, a second PCR ran about 6 to 11 cycles. Every cDNA molecule carried a tag from a template-switch adaptor bearing 12 random nucleotides. TCRdb called the 5' RACE reads again in MiXCR, with one record for every CDR3 protein. The repertoire includes about 2 million distinct CDR3 sequences, around 50% of them detected once, and roughly 2.1% sits in the top ten.

The receptor was isolated from a woman aged 40 to 49 in good health. This chain joins TRBV29-1 and TRBJ2-3, with D unresolved. Material: blood. In nucleotides, the CDR3 is TGCAGCGTTGAAGACAGAGTCACAGATACGCAGTATTTT. Amino acid sequence: CSVEDRVTDTQYF.